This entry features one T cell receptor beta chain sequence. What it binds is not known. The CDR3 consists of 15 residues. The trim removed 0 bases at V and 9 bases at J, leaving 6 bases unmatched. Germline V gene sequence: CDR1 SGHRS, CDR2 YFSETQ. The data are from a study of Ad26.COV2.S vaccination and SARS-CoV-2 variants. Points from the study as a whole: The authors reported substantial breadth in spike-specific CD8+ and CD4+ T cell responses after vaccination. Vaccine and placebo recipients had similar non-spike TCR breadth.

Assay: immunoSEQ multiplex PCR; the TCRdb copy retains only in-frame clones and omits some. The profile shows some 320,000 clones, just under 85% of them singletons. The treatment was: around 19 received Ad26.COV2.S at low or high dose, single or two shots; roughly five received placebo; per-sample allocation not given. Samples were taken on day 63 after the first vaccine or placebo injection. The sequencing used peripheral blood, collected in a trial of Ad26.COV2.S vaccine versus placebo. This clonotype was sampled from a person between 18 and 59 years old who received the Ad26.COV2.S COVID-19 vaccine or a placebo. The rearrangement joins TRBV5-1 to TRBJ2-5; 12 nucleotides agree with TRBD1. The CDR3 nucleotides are TGCGCCAGCAGCTTGGGGGACAGGGGGCGGGGGCCCCAGTACTTC. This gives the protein CASSLGDRGRGPQYF.